The rows below give T cell receptor beta chains drawn from one sample of a study of CD4 T cells in relation to SARS-CoV-2 and coronaviruses. Only in-frame clones appear in the TCRdb table, and some are missing; sequencing was by immunoSEQ multiplex PCR. The sample shows roughly 61,000 clones, roughly 89% of them seen only once. Sequencing input: memory CD4+ T cells from PBMCs. The receptor source for this set is a human donor in good health. Both conserved end residues are part of each CDR3. The D gene is left open where the match is weak. Size tells how often a clone was seen (once, few, many) or the class of an expanded clone, and some rows leave it out.

CDR3nt: TGTGCCAGCAGCTTGGGAGGGAGGGCCTCTCAGACCCAGTACTTC
CDR3aa: CASSLGGRASQTQYF
len: 15
j_gene: TRBJ2-5
abundance: .
v_gene: TRBV5-8
d_gene: TRBD2

CDR3nt: TGTGCCAGCAGTTCGAGGACAGTCCGAAGCAATCAGCCCCAGCATTTT
CDR3aa: CASSSRTVRSNQPQHF
len: 16
j_gene: TRBJ1-5
abundance: .
v_gene: TRBV28
d_gene: .

CDR3nt: TGTGCCAGTGCCTTTACGTCTTACTATGGCTACACCTTC
CDR3aa: CASAFTSYYGYTF
len: 13
j_gene: TRBJ1-2
abundance: .
v_gene: TRBV19
d_gene: .

CDR3nt: TGTGCCATCAGTGAGTCCGGGACTAGTACACCGGGCGAGCAGTACTTC
CDR3aa: CAISESGTSTPGEQYF
len: 16
j_gene: TRBJ2-7
abundance: .
v_gene: TRBV10-3
d_gene: TRBD2

CDR3nt: TGCAGTGCTAGTTCATCTGGGGTGGGCTACACCTTC
CDR3aa: CSASSSGVGYTF
len: 12
j_gene: TRBJ1-2
abundance: once
v_gene: TRBV20-1
d_gene: .

CDR3nt: TGTGCCACCAGTGACGACGTCGGGGGGGCCAAAAACATTCAGTACTTC
CDR3aa: CATSDDVGGAKNIQYF
len: 16
j_gene: TRBJ2-4
abundance: .
v_gene: TRBV24-1
d_gene: TRBD2

CDR3nt: TGCAGCGTCCCGAGGGGAGAGACCCAGTACTTC
CDR3aa: CSVPRGETQYF
len: 11
j_gene: TRBJ2-5
abundance: .
v_gene: TRBV29-1
d_gene: .

CDR3nt: TGTGCCAGCAACCCCATCAGCCGGCGAGGGACTGAAGCTTTCTTT
CDR3aa: CASNPISRRGTEAFF
len: 15
j_gene: TRBJ1-1
abundance: .
v_gene: TRBV28
d_gene: .

CDR3nt: TGTGCCAGCAGCTACAGGGTACAAGAGACCCAGTACTTC
CDR3aa: CASSYRVQETQYF
len: 13
j_gene: TRBJ2-5
abundance: .
v_gene: TRBV5-5
d_gene: .

CDR3nt: TGTGCCAGCAGTGGGACTAGCGGGGTCGAGCAGTACTTC
CDR3aa: CASSGTSGVEQYF
len: 13
j_gene: TRBJ2-7
abundance: .
v_gene: TRBV2
d_gene: TRBD2

CDR3nt: TGCGCCAGCAGCACCCCGGGTAGCAGCTACAATGAGCAGTTCTTC
CDR3aa: CASSTPGSSYNEQFF
len: 15
j_gene: TRBJ2-1
abundance: few
v_gene: TRBV5-1
d_gene: .

CDR3nt: TGCGCCAGCAGCCCCCAGGGGGGACGGGAAAACATTCAGTACTTC
CDR3aa: CASSPQGGRENIQYF
len: 15
j_gene: TRBJ2-4
abundance: once
v_gene: TRBV5-1
d_gene: .

CDR3nt: TGTGCCAGCAGCTTAGTTGTCAGGGTAGTCGAGCAGTACTTC
CDR3aa: CASSLVVRVVEQYF
len: 14
j_gene: TRBJ2-7
abundance: .
v_gene: TRBV11-2
d_gene: .

CDR3nt: TGTGCCAGCAGTTTGCCCCAAGGGACTAGCGGGAGGGGGTGGTTCTTC
CDR3aa: CASSLPQGTSGRGWFF
len: 16
j_gene: TRBJ2-1
abundance: .
v_gene: TRBV28
d_gene: TRBD2

CDR3nt: TGTGCCAGCAGCCGGAGCGAAACTGCTGTCAAAAACATTCAGTACTTC
CDR3aa: CASSRSETAVKNIQYF
len: 16
j_gene: TRBJ2-4
abundance: .
v_gene: TRBV3-1/TRBV3-2
d_gene: .

CDR3nt: TGCGCCAGCAGTGGAATCACCTTTGGAGAGCAGTACTTC
CDR3aa: CASSGITFGEQYF
len: 13
j_gene: TRBJ2-7
abundance: .
v_gene: TRBV10-1
d_gene: .

CDR3nt: TGTGCCTGGAGCCGCACAGGGGTCGCCGGAGATACGCAGTATTTT
CDR3aa: CAWSRTGVAGDTQYF
len: 15
j_gene: TRBJ2-3
abundance: .
v_gene: TRBV30
d_gene: TRBD1

CDR3nt: TGTGCCAGTAGTACCTCTCAACAGGGCCCGCAATTGGGAAACACCATATATTTT
CDR3aa: CASSTSQQGPQLGNTIYF
len: 18
j_gene: TRBJ1-3
abundance: few
v_gene: TRBV19
d_gene: .

CDR3nt: TGTGCCAGCAGTGTCGGAGGGGGACAAGAGACCCAGTACTTC
CDR3aa: CASSVGGGQETQYF
len: 14
j_gene: TRBJ2-5
abundance: .
v_gene: TRBV2
d_gene: .

CDR3nt: TGCAGTTTAAGATTCGCGGAGACCCAGTACTTC
CDR3aa: CSLRFAETQYF
len: 11
j_gene: TRBJ2-5
abundance: .
v_gene: TRBV20-1
d_gene: .

CDR3nt: TGTGCCTTTTCAGGGGCGACAGGGCTTGCCTACGAGCAGTACTTC
CDR3aa: CAFSGATGLAYEQYF
len: 15
j_gene: TRBJ2-7
abundance: .
v_gene: TRBV30
d_gene: TRBD1

CDR3nt: TGTGCCAGCAGTACAGGGTTGGGTACACCGACGGAGCTGTTTTTT
CDR3aa: CASSTGLGTPTELFF
len: 15
j_gene: TRBJ2-2
abundance: .
v_gene: TRBV6-5
d_gene: .

CDR3nt: TGTGCCAGCAGCCGAGGGACAGGGGGTGGCTATGGCTACACCTTC
CDR3aa: CASSRGTGGGYGYTF
len: 15
j_gene: TRBJ1-2
abundance: .
v_gene: TRBV28
d_gene: TRBD1

CDR3nt: TGTGCCAGCAGCTTAGATGGCCGAACGAGTGGCTACACCTTC
CDR3aa: CASSLDGRTSGYTF
len: 14
j_gene: TRBJ1-2
abundance: .
v_gene: TRBV7-9
d_gene: .

CDR3nt: TGTGCCACCAGTGACCCGGGGGGGACGGACATTCAGTACTTC
CDR3aa: CATSDPGGTDIQYF
len: 14
j_gene: TRBJ2-4
abundance: .
v_gene: TRBV24-1
d_gene: TRBD2

CDR3nt: TGCGCCAGCAGCCAAGATTGGCGCGAGACCCAGTACTTC
CDR3aa: CASSQDWRETQYF
len: 13
j_gene: TRBJ2-5
abundance: .
v_gene: TRBV4-1
d_gene: .

CDR3nt: TGCAGCGTACCCAGAGGGGGGGGGTATGGCTACACCTTC
CDR3aa: CSVPRGGGYGYTF
len: 13
j_gene: TRBJ1-2
abundance: .
v_gene: TRBV29-1
d_gene: .

CDR3nt: TGTGCCAGCAGTCTTTTGTTAGGGAATGAAAAACTGTTTTTT
CDR3aa: CASSLLLGNEKLFF
len: 14
j_gene: TRBJ1-4
abundance: .
v_gene: TRBV28
d_gene: .

CDR3nt: TGTGCCAGCAGTCCGAATCGAGCACGGGGGCTAGCGACAGATACGCAGTATTTT
CDR3aa: CASSPNRARGLATDTQYF
len: 18
j_gene: TRBJ2-3
abundance: .
v_gene: TRBV6-6
d_gene: .

CDR3nt: TGTGCCAGCAGGACTGGGACAGGGAAGAACACTGAAGCTTTCTTT
CDR3aa: CASRTGTGKNTEAFF
len: 15
j_gene: TRBJ1-1
abundance: .
v_gene: TRBV2
d_gene: TRBD1

CDR3nt: TGTGCCAGCAGGTTCCGACAGGGGGCGCGGACAGATACGCAGTATTTT
CDR3aa: CASRFRQGARTDTQYF
len: 16
j_gene: TRBJ2-3
abundance: .
v_gene: TRBV5-8
d_gene: TRBD1

CDR3nt: TGTGCCACCCCTCGCGCGGGGGAAGGAAACTATGGCTACACCTTC
CDR3aa: CATPRAGEGNYGYTF
len: 15
j_gene: TRBJ1-2
abundance: once
v_gene: TRBV28
d_gene: .

CDR3nt: TGCAGCGTTGAAGTGTGGGAGACAGATACGCAGTATTTT
CDR3aa: CSVEVWETDTQYF
len: 13
j_gene: TRBJ2-3
abundance: .
v_gene: TRBV29-1
d_gene: .

CDR3nt: TGTGCCAGTAGAGCTTCGGACAGGGGCGTTGGCGGGGAGCTGTTTTTT
CDR3aa: CASRASDRGVGGELFF
len: 16
j_gene: TRBJ2-2
abundance: .
v_gene: TRBV19
d_gene: TRBD1

CDR3nt: TGTGCCAGCAGTGTCGGGACAGGCACCTCTGGAAACACCATATATTTT
CDR3aa: CASSVGTGTSGNTIYF
len: 16
j_gene: TRBJ1-3
abundance: .
v_gene: TRBV6-1
d_gene: TRBD1

CDR3nt: TGTGCCTGGAGTGCCCAGGGTGCAACTAATGAAAAACTGTTTTTT
CDR3aa: CAWSAQGATNEKLFF
len: 15
j_gene: TRBJ1-4
abundance: few
v_gene: TRBV30
d_gene: .

CDR3nt: TGTGCCACCAGTGACCCCCGGACGGGCCAAGAGACCCAGTACTTC
CDR3aa: CATSDPRTGQETQYF
len: 15
j_gene: TRBJ2-5
abundance: .
v_gene: TRBV24-1
d_gene: .

CDR3nt: TGTGCCACCCTCAGGAACTACGAGCAGTACTTC
CDR3aa: CATLRNYEQYF
len: 11
j_gene: TRBJ2-7
abundance: .
v_gene: TRBV28
d_gene: .